This T cell receptor (beta chain) is from a study of blood T cell repertoires in COVID-19 (dated by TCRdb to the early 2020s). Regarding the study in general: Collaborator samples came from the United States, Italy and Spain and covered acute and convalescent phases of COVID-19. The repertoires were released in a freely available public database intended as a resource for research on the immune response to SARS-CoV-2. The sample metadata nearly always contained a de-identified subject ID, COVID-19 status, age in years and sex. Samples were obtained from the ongoing ImmuneRACE study (first 160 participants) and from about 1,300 subjects provided by 6 global collaborators. Where HLA class I and class II types were available, the types were taken from metadata supplied by the sample provider, not from assay-based typing. The prospective study material was composed of cDNA or gDNA derived from T cells, B-cell-depleted T cells, or PBMCs. The dataset comprised deeply sampled blood TCRbeta repertoires from subjects exposed to, actively infected with, or recovered from COVID-19.

On this clone itself: Its antigen specificity is not known. Base quality data are lacking; no much larger clone is found one base away.

In Seattle, one collaborating source enrolled patients while the infection was active and tracked those patients longitudinally over the course of disease. The collaborating institutions used their own protocols to collect whole blood in K2EDTA tubes. Collaborator samples were shipped for TCRbeta analysis as frozen whole blood, isolated PBMCs, or DNA extracted from either sample type. The immunoSEQ Assay, a bias-controlled multiplex PCR, was used to amplify TCRbeta CDR3 regions from genomic DNA. As for how the authors treated the data: The number of nucleated cells in each sample was estimated from the amplification of reference gene primers within the assay. To quantify the absolute abundance of each unique TCRbeta CDR3 rearrangement, sequence reads were collapsed and filtered. For each sample, productive Simpson clonality was calculated by taking the square root of Simpson's diversity index across productive rearrangements. This is the immuneACCESS table as TCRdb keeps it, with only in-frame sequences that have V and J called. A part of the clones is gone; compared with another copy, unresolved V genes explain less than half, and the rest is unexplained. From that table come the V and J calls and clone size; the DNA was used to work out D and trimming. The sample table lists about 100,000 clones, 70% to 90% of them with a count of one. Of the sample, around 4.3% is held by the ten largest clones.

From its cysteine to its phenylalanine, the CDR3 spans 15 amino acids. Just CDR3 DNA is preserved here, 45 bases in frame from base 1. Via the germline V gene, CDR1 is SGHNT and CDR2 YENEEA. Trimming at the junction amounts to 1 base on V and 4 bases on J, and the germline ends lie 13 bases apart. The investigation overall reported the following: Clinical and demographic metadata were provided uncurated, with the amount varying by source and participant.

The source material was peripheral blood. This TCR derives from a human donor with COVID-19, enrolled during active disease. The donor label of this sample is uncertain. Recombination connected TRBV11-3 to TRBJ1-1; the D segment cannot be called with confidence. Here is the DNA: TGTGCCAGCAGCTTAGGAATCATAGGCGGCACTGAAGCTTTCTTT. Its translation reads: CASSLGIIGGTEAFF.